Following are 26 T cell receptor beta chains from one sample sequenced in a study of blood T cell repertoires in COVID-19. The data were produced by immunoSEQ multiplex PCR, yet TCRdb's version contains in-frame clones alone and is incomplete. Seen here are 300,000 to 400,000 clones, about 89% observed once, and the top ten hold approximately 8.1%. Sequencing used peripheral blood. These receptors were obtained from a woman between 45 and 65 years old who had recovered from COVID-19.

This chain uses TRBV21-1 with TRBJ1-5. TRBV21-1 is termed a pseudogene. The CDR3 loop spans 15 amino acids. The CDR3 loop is CASMIRGRGNQPQHF. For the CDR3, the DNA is TGTGCCAGCATGATCCGGGGGAGGGGCAATCAGCCCCAGCATTTT.

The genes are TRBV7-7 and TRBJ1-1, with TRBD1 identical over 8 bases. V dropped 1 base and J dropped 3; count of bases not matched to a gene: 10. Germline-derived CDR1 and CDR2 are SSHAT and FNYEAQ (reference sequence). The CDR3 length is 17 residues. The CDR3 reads CASSLGIWDRPDTEAFF. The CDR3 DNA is TGTGCCAGCAGCTTAGGAATATGGGACAGGCCCGACACTGAAGCTTTCTTT.

The CDR3 bases are TGCAGCGCTATCAGATTTGCGGGAGAAAAACTGTTTTTT. This translates into CSAIRFAGEKLFF. The chain carries TRBV29-1 and TRBJ1-4; D call uncertain. V was clipped by 7 bases and J by 8 bases, with 17 bases between them. This CDR3 has 13 residues. Germline V gene sequence: CDR1 SQVTM, CDR2 ANQGSEA. Combining the CDR3 with reference TRBV29-1 and TRBJ1-4 gives the whole variable domain SAVISQKPSRDICQRGTSLTIQCQVDSQVTMMFWYRQQPGQSLTLIATANQGSEATYESGFVIDKFPISRPNLTFSTLTVSNMSPEDSSIYLCSAIRFAGEKLFFGSGTQLSVL.

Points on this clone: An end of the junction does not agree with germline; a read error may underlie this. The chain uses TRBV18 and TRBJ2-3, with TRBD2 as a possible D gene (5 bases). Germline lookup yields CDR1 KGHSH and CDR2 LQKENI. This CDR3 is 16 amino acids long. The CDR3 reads CASSPVTGTGTDTQYF. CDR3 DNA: TGTGCCAGCTCACCCGTTACGGGAACCGGCACGGATACGCAGTATTTT. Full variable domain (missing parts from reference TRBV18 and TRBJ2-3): NAGVMQNPRHLVRRRGQEARLRCSPMKGHSHVYWYRQLPEEGLKFMVYLQKENIIDESGMPKERFSAEFPKEGPSILRIQQVVRGDSAAYFCASSPVTGTGTDTQYFGPGTRLTVL.

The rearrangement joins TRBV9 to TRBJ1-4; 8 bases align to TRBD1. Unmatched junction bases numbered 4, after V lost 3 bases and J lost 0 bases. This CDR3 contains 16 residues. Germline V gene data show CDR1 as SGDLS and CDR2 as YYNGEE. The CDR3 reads CASSERQGTTNEKLFF. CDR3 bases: TGTGCCAGCAGCGAGAGACAGGGGACAACTAATGAAAAACTGTTTTTT.

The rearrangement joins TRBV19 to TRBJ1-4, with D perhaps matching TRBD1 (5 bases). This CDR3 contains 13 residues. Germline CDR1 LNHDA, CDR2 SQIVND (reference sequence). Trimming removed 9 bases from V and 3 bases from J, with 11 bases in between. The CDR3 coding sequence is TGTGCCAGCGGGGGGTCAGCTAATGAAAAACTGTTTTTT. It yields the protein CASGGSANEKLFF.

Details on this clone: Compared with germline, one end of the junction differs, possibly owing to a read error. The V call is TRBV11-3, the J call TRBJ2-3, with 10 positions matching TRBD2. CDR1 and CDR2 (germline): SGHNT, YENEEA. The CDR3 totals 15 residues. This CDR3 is CASSLAGGVTDTQYF. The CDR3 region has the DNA TGTGCCAGCAGTTTAGCGGGGGGTGTCACAGATACGCAGTATTTT.

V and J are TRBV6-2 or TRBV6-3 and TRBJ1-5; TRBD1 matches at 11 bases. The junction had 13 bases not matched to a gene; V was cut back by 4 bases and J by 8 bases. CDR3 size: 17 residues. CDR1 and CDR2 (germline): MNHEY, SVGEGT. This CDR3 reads CASSSLRDGTGGEPQHF. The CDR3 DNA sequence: TGTGCCAGCAGTTCCCTCCGTGACGGGACAGGGGGGGAGCCCCAGCATTTT.

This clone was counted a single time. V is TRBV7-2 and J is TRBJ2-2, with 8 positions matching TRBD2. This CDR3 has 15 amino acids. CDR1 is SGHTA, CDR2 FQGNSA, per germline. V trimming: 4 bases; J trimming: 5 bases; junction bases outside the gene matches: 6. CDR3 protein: CASSSLRGATGELFF. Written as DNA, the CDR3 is TGTGCCAGCAGCTCCTTGCGGGGGGCGACCGGGGAGCTGTTTTTT.

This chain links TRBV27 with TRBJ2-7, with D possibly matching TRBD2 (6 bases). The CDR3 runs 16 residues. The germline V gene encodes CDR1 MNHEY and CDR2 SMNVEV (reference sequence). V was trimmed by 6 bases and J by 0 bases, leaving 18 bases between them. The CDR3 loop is CASRIRDSRGSYEQYF. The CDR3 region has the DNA TGTGCCAGCAGAATACGGGACTCAAGGGGCTCCTACGAGCAGTACTTC.

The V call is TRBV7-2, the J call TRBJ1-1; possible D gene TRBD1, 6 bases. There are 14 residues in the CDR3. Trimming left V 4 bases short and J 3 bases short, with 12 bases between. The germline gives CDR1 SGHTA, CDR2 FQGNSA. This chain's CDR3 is CASSSGVMDTEAFF. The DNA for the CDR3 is TGTGCCAGCAGCTCAGGGGTGATGGACACTGAAGCTTTCTTT.

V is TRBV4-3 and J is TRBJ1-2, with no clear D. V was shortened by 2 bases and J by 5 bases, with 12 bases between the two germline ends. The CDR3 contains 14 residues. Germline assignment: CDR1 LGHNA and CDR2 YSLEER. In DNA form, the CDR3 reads TGCGCCAGCAGCCAACACAACGGGGTGTATGGCTACACCTTC. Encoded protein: CASSQHNGVYGYTF.

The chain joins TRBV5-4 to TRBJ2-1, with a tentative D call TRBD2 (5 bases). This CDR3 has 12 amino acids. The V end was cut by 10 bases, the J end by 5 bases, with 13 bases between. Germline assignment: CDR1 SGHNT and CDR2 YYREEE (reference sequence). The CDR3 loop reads CARGPVHNEQFF. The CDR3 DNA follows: TGTGCCCGGGGTCCTGTCCACAATGAGCAGTTCTTC.

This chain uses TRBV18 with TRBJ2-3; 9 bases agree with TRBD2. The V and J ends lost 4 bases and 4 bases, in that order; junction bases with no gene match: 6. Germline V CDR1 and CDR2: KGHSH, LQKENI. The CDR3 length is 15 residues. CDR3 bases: TGTGCCAGCTCACTCACTAGCGGGTTGTCAGATACGCAGTATTTT. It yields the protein CASSLTSGLSDTQYF.

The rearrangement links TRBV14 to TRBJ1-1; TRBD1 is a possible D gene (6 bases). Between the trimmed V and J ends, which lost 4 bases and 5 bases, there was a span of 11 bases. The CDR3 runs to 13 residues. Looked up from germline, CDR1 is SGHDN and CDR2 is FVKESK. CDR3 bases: TGTGCCAGCAGCCGGGCTAGGGGGACTGAAGCTTTCTTT. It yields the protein CASSRARGTEAFF.

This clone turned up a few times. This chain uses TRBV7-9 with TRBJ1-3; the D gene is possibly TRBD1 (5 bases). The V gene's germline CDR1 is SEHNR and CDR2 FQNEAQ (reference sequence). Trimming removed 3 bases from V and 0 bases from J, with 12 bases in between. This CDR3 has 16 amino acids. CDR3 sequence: CASSFAGPLSGNTIYF. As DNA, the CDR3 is TGTGCCAGCAGCTTTGCGGGGCCCCTCTCTGGAAACACCATATATTTT.

CDR3 sequence: CASRGQGRFEAFF. The CDR3 DNA follows: TGTGCCAGCAGAGGACAGGGCCGATTTGAAGCTTTCTTT. V usage is TRBV6-5 and J usage is TRBJ1-1; 8 bases map to TRBD1. From germline, CDR1 is MNHEY and CDR2 SVGAGI. The J segment lost 7 bases and the V segment lost 6 bases, leaving 7 bases of the junction unmatched. CDR3 length equals 13 residues.

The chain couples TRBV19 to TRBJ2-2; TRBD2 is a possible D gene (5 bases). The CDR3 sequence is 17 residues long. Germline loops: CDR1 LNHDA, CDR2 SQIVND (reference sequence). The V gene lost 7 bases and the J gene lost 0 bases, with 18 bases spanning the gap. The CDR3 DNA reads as TGTGCCAGTAATAGCGTGTTTGTCTTCGCGAACACCGGGGAGCTGTTTTTT. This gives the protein CASNSVFVFANTGELFF.

The CDR3 sequence: CASSQDSGGEHYGYTF. CDR3 nucleotide sequence: TGCGCCAGCAGCCAAGACTCCGGCGGTGAGCACTATGGCTACACCTTC. V usage is TRBV4-1 and J usage is TRBJ1-2; D is undetermined. CDR1 and CDR2 from the germline V gene are MGHRA and YSYEKL. The CDR3 has 16 amino acids. Trimming removed 0 bases at V and 3 bases at J, with 14 bases between.

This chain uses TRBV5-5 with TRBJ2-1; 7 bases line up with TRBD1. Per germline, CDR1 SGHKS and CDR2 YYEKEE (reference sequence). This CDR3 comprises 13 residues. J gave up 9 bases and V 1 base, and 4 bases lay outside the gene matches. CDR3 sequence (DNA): TGTGCCAGCAGCTTGCGAGGGGGCTCTGAGCAGTTCTTC. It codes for CASSLRGGSEQFF. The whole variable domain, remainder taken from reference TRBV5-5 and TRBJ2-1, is DAGVTQSPTHLIKTRGQQVTLRCSPISGHKSVSWYQQVLGQGPQFIFQYYEKEERGRGNFPDRFSARQFPNYSSELNVNALLLGDSALYLCASSLRGGSEQFFGPGTRLTVL.

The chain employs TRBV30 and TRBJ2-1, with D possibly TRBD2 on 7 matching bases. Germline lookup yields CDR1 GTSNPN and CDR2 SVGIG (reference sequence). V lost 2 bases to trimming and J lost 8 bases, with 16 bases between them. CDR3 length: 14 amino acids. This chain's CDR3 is CAWSWGGRSYEQFF. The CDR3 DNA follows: TGTGCCTGGAGTTGGGGGGGCCGTAGTTATGAGCAGTTCTTC.

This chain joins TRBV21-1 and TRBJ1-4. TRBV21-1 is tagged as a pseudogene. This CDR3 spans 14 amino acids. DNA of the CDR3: TGTGCCAGCAGCCGGAGAGCAACTAATGAAAAACTGTTTTTT. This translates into CASSRRATNEKLFF.

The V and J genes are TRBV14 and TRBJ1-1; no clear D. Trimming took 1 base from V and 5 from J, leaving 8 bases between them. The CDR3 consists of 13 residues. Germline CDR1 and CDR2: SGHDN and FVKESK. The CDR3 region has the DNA TGTGCCAGCAGCCAAGTGTCAGTGACTGAAGCTTTCTTT. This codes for CASSQVSVTEAFF. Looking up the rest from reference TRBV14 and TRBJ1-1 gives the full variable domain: EAGVTQFPSHSVIEKGQTVTLRCDPISGHDNLYWYRRVMGKEIKFLLHFVKESKQDESGMPNNRFLAERTGGTYSTLKVQPAELEDSGVYFCASSQVSVTEAFFGQGTRLTVV.

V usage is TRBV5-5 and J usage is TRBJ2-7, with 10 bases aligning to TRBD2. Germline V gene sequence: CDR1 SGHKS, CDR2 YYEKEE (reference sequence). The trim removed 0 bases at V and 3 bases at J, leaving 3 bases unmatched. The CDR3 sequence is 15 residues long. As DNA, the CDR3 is TGTGCCAGCAGCTTGGACGGACTAGCGGACTACGAGCAGTACTTC. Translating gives CASSLDGLADYEQYF.

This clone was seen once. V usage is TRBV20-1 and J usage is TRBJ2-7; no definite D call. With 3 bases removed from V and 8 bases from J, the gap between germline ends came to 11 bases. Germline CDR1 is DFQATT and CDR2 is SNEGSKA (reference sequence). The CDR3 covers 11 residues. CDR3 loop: CSASPLEKQYF. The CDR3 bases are TGCAGTGCTAGTCCCTTAGAAAAGCAGTACTTC.

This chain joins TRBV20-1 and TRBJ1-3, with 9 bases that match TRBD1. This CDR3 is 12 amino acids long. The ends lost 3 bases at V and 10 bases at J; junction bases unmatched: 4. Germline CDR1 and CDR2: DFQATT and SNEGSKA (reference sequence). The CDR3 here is CSASRTGETIYF. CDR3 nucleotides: TGCAGTGCTAGTAGGACAGGGGAAACCATATATTTT.